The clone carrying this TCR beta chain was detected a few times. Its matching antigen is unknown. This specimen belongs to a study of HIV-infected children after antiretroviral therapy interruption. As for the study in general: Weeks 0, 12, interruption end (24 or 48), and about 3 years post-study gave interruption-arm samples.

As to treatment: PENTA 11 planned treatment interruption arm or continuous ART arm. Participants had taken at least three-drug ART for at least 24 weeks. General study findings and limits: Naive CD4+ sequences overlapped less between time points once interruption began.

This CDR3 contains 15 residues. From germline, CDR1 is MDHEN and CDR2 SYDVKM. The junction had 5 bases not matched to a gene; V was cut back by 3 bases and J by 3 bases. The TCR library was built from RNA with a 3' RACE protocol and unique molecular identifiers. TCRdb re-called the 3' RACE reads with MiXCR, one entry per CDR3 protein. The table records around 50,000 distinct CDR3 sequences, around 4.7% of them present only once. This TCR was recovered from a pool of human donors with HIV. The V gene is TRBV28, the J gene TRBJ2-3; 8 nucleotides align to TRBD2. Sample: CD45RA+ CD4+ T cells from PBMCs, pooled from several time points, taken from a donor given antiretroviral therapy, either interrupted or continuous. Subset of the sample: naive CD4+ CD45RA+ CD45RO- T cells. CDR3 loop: CASSLIAGKTDTQYF. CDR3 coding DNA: TGTGCCAGCAGTTTGATAGCGGGGAAGACAGATACGCAGTATTTT.